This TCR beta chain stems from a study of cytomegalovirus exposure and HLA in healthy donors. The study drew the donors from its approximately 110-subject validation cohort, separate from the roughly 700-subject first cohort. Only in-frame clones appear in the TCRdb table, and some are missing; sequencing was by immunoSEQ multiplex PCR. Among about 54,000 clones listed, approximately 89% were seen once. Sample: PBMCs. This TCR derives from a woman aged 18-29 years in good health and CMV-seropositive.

In DNA, the CDR3 is TGTGCCAGCAGCCCCGATGACACGGTCTACGAGCAGTACTTC. Protein product: CASSPDDTVYEQYF. The genes are TRBV7-9 and TRBJ2-7, with unresolved D. Germline V lookup: CDR1 SEHNR, CDR2 FQNEAQ (reference sequence). The CDR3 runs to 14 residues. The germline V and J ends were trimmed by 5 bases and 3 bases, with 14 bases remaining between them.